The following is a TCR beta chain sequence with its context. Under the authors' procedure: Reference gene primer amplification gave estimated nucleated cell counts. This table comes from immunoSEQ multiplex PCR, and its TCRdb copy is limited to in-frame clones, with some not included. V, J and clone size are those of that table, while D and trimming were read from the DNA. The data contain around 97,000 clones, approximately 84% of them singletons. The data were obtained in a study of blood T cell repertoires in COVID-19. Looking at the study overall: From T cells, B-cell-depleted T cells, or PBMCs came the material, which was cDNA or gDNA.

Germline CDR1 MDHEN, CDR2 SYDVKM. The V end lost 5 bases, the J end lost 0 bases, and 14 bases lay between the germline ends. The CDR3 totals 16 residues. The sequence was collected from a man between 65 and 85 years old with acute or convalescent COVID-19. The chain is built from TRBV28 and TRBJ2-1; perhaps TRBD1 as D (6 bases). Source material: peripheral blood. CDR3 in amino acids: CASSPRQASSYNEQFF. The CDR3 bases are TGTGCCAGCAGTCCGAGACAGGCCAGCTCCTACAATGAGCAGTTCTTC.